This TCR beta chain originates from a study of CD8+ T cells in alopecia areata. Lesional scalp punch biopsies and peripheral blood were collected from alopecia areata patients. Cell sorting on a FACSAria was used to separate CD4+ and CD8+ T cells from the PBMCs. Following RNA extraction, reverse transcription yielded cDNA that acted as the sequencing template. Assay used: immunoSEQ multiplex PCR; TCRdb lists only in-frame clones, some missing. The sample records roughly 120,000 clones, more than 30% being singletons. This CDR3 has 13 residues. The germline V and J ends were trimmed by 8 bases and 3 bases, with 11 bases remaining between them. Germline V CDR1 and CDR2: SGHTA, FQGNSA.

This chain joins TRBV7-2 and TRBJ2-1; the D gene is possibly TRBD1 (5 bases). This sequence was found in a human donor with alopecia areata. The sample consisted of CD4+ T cells sorted from blood. The CDR3 DNA is TGTGCCAGCGTGCAGGGAAACTACAATGAGCAGTTCTTC. Its translation is CASVQGNYNEQFF.